This T cell receptor beta chain was recovered during a study of T cell responses to AZD1222 COVID-19 vaccine. Remarks on this clone: Antigen: not known.

Study-wide results and limits: Without day 14 samples, only post-peak T cell repertoires were studied. Donors were chiefly white British, with a greater number of females, and clonal diversity was perhaps underestimated. After two AZD1222 doses, spike-specific TCR breadth and depth rose versus day 0.

Assay: immunoSEQ multiplex PCR; the TCRdb copy retains only in-frame clones and omits some. The table shows approximately 83,000 clones, with just over 90% occurring only once. The length of the CDR3 is 15 residues. V shed 6 bases, J shed 5 bases, and the junction held 7 bases outside the gene matches. From germline, CDR1 is LNHDA and CDR2 SQIVND (reference sequence). This sequence originates from an adult in good health. V and J are TRBV19 and TRBJ2-5, with 12 nucleotides matching TRBD2. This material consisted of peripheral blood, taken on day 0 of MenACWY control vaccination. CDR3 coding DNA: TGTGCCAGTAGCACGACTAGCGGGAGCCTGGAGACCCAGTACTTC. Its protein is CASSTTSGSLETQYF.